This T cell receptor (beta chain) was obtained from a study of identical twins. Overall study results and limits: Twins shared beta out-of-frame sequences in excess, but this excess was weaker. While abundant cord blood beta clonotypes carried fewer insertions, memory repertoires showed no such pattern.

TCRdb reprocessed the 5' RACE reads with MiXCR, giving one entry per CDR3 protein. Of approximately 690,000 distinct CDR3 sequences listed, 5.5% to 7.5% are singletons. With regard to this clonotype: Its antigen remains unknown.

The sequenced material came from naive T cells sorted from blood. This sequence was found in a man younger than 35 in good health.

CDR3 coding DNA: TGCAGCGTTCGGTCCGCAAATAATTCACCCCTCCACTTT. Translated, it gives CSVRSANNSPLHF. The rearrangement uses TRBV29-1 and TRBJ1-6, with unresolved D. The CDR3 runs to 13 residues. Trimming took 5 bases from V and 5 from J, leaving 10 bases between them. Germline V gene data show CDR1 as SQVTM and CDR2 as ANQGSEA.